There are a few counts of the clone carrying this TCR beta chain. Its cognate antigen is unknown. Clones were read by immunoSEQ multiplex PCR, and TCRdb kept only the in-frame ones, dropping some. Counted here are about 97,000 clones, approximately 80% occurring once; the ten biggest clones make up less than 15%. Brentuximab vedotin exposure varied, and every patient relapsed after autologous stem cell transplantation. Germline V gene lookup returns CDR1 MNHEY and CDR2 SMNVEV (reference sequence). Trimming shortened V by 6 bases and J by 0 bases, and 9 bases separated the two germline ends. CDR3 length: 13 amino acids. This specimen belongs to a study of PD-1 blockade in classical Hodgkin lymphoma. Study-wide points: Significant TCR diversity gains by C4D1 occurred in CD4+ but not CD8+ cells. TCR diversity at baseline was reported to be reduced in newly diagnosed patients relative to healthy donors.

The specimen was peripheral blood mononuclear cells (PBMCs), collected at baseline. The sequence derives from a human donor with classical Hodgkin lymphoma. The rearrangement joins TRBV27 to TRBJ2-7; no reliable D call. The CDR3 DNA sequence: TGTGCCAGCAGAAAGATTAGCTCCTACGAGCAGTACTTC. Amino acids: CASRKISSYEQYF.